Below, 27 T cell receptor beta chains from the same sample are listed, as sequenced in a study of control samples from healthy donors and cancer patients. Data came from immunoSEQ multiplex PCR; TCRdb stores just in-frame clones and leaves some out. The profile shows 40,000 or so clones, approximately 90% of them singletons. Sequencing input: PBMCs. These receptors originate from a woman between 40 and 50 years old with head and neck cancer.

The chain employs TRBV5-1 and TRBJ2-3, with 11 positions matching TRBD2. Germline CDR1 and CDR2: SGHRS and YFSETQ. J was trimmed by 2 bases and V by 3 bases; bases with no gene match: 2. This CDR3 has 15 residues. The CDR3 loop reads CASSSGLAATDTQYF. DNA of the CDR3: TGCGCCAGCAGCTCGGGACTAGCGGCCACAGATACGCAGTATTTT.

For the CDR3, the DNA is TGTGCCAGCAGCCAAGGGACTAGCGGGAGCACAGATACGCAGTATTTT. This translates into CASSQGTSGSTDTQYF. V gene TRBV4-2 combines with J gene TRBJ2-3; TRBD2 aligns across 11 bases. Germline CDR1 reads LGHNA; CDR2 reads YNFKEQ. The CDR3 loop spans 16 amino acids. V was clipped by 1 base and J by 0 bases; unmatched bases: 0.

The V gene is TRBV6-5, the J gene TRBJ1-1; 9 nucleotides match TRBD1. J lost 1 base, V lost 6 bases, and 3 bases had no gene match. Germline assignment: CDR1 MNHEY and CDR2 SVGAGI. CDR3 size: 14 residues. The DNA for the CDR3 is TGTGCCAGCAGGGGGACAGGGAGGAACACTGAAGCTTTCTTT. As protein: CASRGTGRNTEAFF.

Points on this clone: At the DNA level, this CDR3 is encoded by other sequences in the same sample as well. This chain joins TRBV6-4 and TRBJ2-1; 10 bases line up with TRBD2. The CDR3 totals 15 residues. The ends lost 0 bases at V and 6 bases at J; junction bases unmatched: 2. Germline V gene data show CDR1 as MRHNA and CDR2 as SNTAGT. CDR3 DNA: TGTGCCAGCAGTGACTCGAGCGGGGGGGCCAATGAGCAGTTCTTC. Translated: CASSDSSGGANEQFF.

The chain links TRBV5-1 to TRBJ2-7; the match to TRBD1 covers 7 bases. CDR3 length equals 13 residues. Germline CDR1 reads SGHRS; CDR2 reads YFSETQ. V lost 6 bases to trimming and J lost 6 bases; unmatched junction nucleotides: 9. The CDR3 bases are TGCGCCAGCACCACCCTCGCAGGGGGCGAGCAGTACTTC. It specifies CASTTLAGGEQYF.

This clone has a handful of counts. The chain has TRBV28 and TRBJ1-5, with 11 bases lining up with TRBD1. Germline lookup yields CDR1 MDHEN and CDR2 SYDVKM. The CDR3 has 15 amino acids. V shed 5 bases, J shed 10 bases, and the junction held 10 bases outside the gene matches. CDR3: CASSTRRDRGVPQHF. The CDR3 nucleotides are TGTGCCAGCAGTACCCGCCGGGACAGGGGGGTCCCCCAGCATTTT.

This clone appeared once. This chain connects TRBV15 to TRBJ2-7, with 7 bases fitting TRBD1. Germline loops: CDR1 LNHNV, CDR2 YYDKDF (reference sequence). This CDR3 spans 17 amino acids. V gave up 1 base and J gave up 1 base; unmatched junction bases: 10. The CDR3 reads CATSRGGLTGRSYEQYF. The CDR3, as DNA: TGTGCCACCAGCAGAGGTGGTTTGACAGGGAGATCCTACGAGCAGTACTTC.

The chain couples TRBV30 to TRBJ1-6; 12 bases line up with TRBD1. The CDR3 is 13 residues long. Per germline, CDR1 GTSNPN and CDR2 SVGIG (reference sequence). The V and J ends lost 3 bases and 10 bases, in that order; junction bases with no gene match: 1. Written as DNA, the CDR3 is TGTGCCTGGAGGGGACAGGGGGCCTCACCCCTCCACTTT. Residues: CAWRGQGASPLHF.

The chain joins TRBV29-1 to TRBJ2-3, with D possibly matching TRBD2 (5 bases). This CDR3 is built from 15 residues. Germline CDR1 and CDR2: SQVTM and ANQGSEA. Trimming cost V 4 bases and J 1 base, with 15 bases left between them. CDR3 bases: TGCAGCGTTGCCTTTTTGGCGGGCCGCACAGATACGCAGTATTTT. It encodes CSVAFLAGRTDTQYF.

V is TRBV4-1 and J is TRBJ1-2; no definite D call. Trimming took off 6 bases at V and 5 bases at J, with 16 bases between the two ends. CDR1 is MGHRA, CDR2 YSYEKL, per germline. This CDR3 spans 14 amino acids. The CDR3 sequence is CASREGSPGYGYTF. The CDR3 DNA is TGCGCCAGCAGAGAGGGCAGCCCGGGGTATGGCTACACCTTC.

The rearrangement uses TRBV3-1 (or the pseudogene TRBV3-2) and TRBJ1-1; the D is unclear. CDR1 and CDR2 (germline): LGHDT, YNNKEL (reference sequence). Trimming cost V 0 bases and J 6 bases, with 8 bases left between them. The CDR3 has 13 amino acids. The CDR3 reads CASSQDTGAEAFF. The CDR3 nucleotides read TGTGCCAGCAGCCAAGACACCGGGGCTGAAGCTTTCTTT.

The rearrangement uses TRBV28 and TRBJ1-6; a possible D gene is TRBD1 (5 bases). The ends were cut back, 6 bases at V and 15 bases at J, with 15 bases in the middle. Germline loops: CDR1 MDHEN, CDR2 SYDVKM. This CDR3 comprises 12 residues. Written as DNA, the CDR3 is TGTGCCAGCAGCGCCCCCCGTGGGGGCCTCCACTTT. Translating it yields CASSAPRGGLHF.

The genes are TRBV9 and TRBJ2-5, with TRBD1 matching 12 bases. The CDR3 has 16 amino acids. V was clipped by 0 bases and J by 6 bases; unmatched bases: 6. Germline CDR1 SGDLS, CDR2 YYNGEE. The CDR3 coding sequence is TGTGCCAGCAGCGTAGACGCGGGACAGGGGGCTCAGACCCAGTACTTC. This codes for CASSVDAGQGAQTQYF. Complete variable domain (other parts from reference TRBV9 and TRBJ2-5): DSGVTQTPKHLITATGQRVTLRCSPRSGDLSVYWYQQSLDQGLQFLIQYYNGEERAKGNILERFSAQQFPDLHSELNLSSLELGDSALYFCASSVDAGQGAQTQYFGPGTRLLVL.

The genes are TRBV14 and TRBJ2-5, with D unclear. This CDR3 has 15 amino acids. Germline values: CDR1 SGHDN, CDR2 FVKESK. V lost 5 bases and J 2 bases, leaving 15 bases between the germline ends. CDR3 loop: CASSMWAETQETQYF. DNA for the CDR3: TGTGCCAGCAGCATGTGGGCGGAGACGCAAGAGACCCAGTACTTC.

The CDR3: CASSQRGQPQHF. DNA of the CDR3: TGTGCCAGCAGCCAACGGGGTCAGCCCCAGCATTTT. The chain employs TRBV3-1 (or the pseudogene TRBV3-2) and TRBJ1-5; D is ambiguous. Germline V gives CDR1 LGHDT, CDR2 YNNKEL (reference sequence). The length of the CDR3 is 12 residues. Deletions cut 2 bases from V and 6 bases from J, with 5 bases between.

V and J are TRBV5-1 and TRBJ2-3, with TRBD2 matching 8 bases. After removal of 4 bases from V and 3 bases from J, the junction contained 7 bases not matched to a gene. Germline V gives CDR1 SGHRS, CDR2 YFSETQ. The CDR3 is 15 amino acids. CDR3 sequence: CASSRLAFITDTQYF. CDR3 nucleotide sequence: TGCGCCAGCAGCCGACTAGCGTTTATAACAGATACGCAGTATTTT.

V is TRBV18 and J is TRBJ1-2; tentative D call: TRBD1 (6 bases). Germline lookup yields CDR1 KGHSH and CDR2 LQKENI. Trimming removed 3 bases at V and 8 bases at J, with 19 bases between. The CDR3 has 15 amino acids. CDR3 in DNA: TGTGCCAGCTCACCCGGGGAACAGGGAAGGAAGGGCTACACCTTC. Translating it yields CASSPGEQGRKGYTF.

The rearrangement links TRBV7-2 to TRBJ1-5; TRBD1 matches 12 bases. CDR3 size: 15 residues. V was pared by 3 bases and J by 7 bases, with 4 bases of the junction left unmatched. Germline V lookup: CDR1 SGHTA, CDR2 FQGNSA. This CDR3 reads CASSFRDRGPQPQHF. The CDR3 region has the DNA TGTGCCAGCAGCTTCCGGGACAGGGGGCCCCAGCCCCAGCATTTT. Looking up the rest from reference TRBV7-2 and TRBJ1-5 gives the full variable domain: GAGVSQSPSNKVTEKGKDVELRCDPISGHTALYWYRQSLGQGLEFLIYFQGNSAPDKSGLPSDRFSAERTGGSVSTLTIQRTQQEDSAVYLCASSFRDRGPQPQHFGDGTRLSIL.

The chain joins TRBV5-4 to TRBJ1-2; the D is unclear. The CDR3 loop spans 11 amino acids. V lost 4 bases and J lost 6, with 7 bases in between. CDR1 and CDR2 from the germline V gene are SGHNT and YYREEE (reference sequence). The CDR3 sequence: CASSHNNGYTF. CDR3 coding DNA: TGTGCCAGCAGCCACAACAATGGCTACACCTTC.

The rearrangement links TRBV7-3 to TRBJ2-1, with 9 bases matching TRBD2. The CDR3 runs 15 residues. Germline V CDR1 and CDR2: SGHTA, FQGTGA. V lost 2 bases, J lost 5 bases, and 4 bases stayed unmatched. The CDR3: CASSLELAGNNEQFF. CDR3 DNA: TGTGCCAGCAGCTTAGAACTAGCGGGTAACAATGAGCAGTTCTTC.

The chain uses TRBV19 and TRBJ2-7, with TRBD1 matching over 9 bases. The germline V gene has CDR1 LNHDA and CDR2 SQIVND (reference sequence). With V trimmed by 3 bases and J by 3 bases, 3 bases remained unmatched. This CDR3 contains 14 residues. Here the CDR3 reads CASSIAGQGYEQYF. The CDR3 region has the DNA TGTGCCAGTAGTATTGCGGGACAGGGCTACGAGCAGTACTTC. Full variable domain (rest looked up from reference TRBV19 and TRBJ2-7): DGGITQSPKYLFRKEGQNVTLSCEQNLNHDAMYWYRQDPGQGLRLIYYSQIVNDFQKGDIAEGYSVSREKKESFPLTVTSAQKNPTAFYLCASSIAGQGYEQYFGPGTRLTVT.

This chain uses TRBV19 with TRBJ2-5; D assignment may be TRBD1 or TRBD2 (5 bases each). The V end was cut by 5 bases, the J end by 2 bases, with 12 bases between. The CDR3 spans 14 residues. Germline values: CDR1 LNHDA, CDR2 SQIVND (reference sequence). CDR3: CASSVGAGQETQYF. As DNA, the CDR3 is TGTGCCAGTAGTGTTGGGGCGGGTCAAGAGACCCAGTACTTC.

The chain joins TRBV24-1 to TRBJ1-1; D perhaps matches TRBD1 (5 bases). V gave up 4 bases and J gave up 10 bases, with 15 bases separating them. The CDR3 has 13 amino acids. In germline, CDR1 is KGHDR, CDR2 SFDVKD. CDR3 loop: CATSDAGRPAAFF. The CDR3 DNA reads TGTGCCACCAGTGACGCGGGACGGCCTGCAGCTTTCTTT.

Here the CDR3 reads CASSPVGLAYNEQFF. Written as DNA, the CDR3 is TGTGCCAGCAGCCCTGTAGGACTAGCATACAATGAGCAGTTCTTC. The genes are TRBV11-2 and TRBJ2-1; TRBD2 agrees at 8 bases. The CDR3 loop spans 15 amino acids. V shed 5 bases, J shed 4 bases, and the junction held 7 bases outside the gene matches. The germline CDR1 and CDR2 sequences are SGHAT and FQNNGV.

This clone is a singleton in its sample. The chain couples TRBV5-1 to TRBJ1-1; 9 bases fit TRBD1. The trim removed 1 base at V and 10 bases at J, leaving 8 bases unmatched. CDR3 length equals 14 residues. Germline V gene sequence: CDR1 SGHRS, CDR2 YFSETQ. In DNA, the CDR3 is TGCGCCAGCAGCTTGACAGGGGGCCTGGTTGCAGCTTTCTTT. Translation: CASSLTGGLVAAFF.

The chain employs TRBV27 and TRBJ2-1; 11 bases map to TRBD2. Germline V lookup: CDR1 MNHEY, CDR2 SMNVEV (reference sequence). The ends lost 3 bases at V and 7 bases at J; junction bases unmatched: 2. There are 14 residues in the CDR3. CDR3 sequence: CASSLTSGMNEQFF. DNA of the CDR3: TGTGCCAGCAGTTTGACTAGCGGGATGAATGAGCAGTTCTTC.

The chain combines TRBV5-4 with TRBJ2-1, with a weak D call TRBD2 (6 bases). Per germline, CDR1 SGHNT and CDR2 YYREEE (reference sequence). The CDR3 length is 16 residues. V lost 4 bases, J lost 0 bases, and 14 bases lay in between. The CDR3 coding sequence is TGTGCCAGCAGCGGGACTCCGGACCCCTCCTACAATGAGCAGTTCTTC. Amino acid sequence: CASSGTPDPSYNEQFF.